These 6 T cell receptor beta chains originate from one sample sequenced in a study of blood T cells in healthy people across ages. A sample-barcoded 5' primer and a J-beta primer mix were used in a second PCR of about 6 to 12 cycles. TCRdb reprocessed the 5' RACE reads via MiXCR and lists one record per CDR3 protein. The data show 1.5 million to 1.8 million distinct CDR3 sequences, with less than 45% seen just once and approximately 4% held by the top ten. Sequencing was done on a sample of blood. These receptors were taken from a woman aged 18-29 years in good health.

The chain employs TRBV27 and TRBJ1-1, with D perhaps matching TRBD1 (6 bases). The V gene's germline CDR1 is MNHEY and CDR2 SMNVEV (reference sequence). The CDR3 is 15 residues long. Deletions cut 7 bases from V and 1 base from J, with 16 bases between. CDR3 coding DNA: TGTGCCAGCAACCACGGGGGCCAGAGGAACACTGAAGCTTTCTTT. It is translated as CASNHGGQRNTEAFF.

The table lists this clonotype with a few counts. The V gene is TRBV12-3 or TRBV12-4, the J gene TRBJ2-5, with no clear D. The CDR3 spans 12 residues. V was pared by 7 bases and J by 5 bases, with 11 bases between. The CDR3 loop reads CASTIMGETQYF. Here the CDR3 DNA reads TGTGCCAGCACCATAATGGGGGAGACCCAGTACTTC.

This clonotype was found a few times. The chain links TRBV6-1 to TRBJ1-2; D not certain. Trimming took off 2 bases at V and 8 bases at J, with 9 bases between the two ends. The CDR3 totals 12 residues. CDR1 is MNHNS and CDR2 is SASEGT in the germline V gene. The CDR3 region has the DNA TGTGCCAGCAGTGAACCCGGGAAGGGCTACACCTTC. Translation gives CASSEPGKGYTF.

This clonotype was counted ten times or more. The V call is TRBV20-1, the J call TRBJ1-1; no reliable D call. Trimming removed 4 bases at V and 1 base at J, with 16 bases between. This CDR3 is 15 amino acids long. Germline CDR1 DFQATT, CDR2 SNEGSKA (reference sequence). This CDR3 is CSATPPIVPNTEAFF. CDR3 nucleotide sequence: TGCAGTGCTACCCCCCCTATTGTCCCGAACACTGAAGCTTTCTTT.

This clonotype was seen a few times. J is TRBJ1-2 and V is TRBV12-3 or TRBV12-4; a weak D match, TRBD1 (5 bases). The CDR3 is 14 amino acids. V lost 4 bases to trimming and J lost 4 bases, with 13 bases between them. DNA of the CDR3: TGTGCCAGCAGTTCCAGCTCCCAGGGCTATGGCTACACCTTC. It is translated as CASSSSSQGYGYTF.

The V and J genes are TRBV10-1 and TRBJ2-3; TRBD2 aligns across 9 bases. With 9 bases clipped from V and 5 bases from J, the junction kept 6 bases outside the gene matches. This CDR3 is built from 13 residues. Looked up from germline, CDR1 is WNHNN and CDR2 is SYGVQD (reference sequence). DNA for the CDR3: TGCGCCAGGAGGAAGCGGGGGGAAGATACGCAGTATTTT. Translation: CARRKRGEDTQYF.